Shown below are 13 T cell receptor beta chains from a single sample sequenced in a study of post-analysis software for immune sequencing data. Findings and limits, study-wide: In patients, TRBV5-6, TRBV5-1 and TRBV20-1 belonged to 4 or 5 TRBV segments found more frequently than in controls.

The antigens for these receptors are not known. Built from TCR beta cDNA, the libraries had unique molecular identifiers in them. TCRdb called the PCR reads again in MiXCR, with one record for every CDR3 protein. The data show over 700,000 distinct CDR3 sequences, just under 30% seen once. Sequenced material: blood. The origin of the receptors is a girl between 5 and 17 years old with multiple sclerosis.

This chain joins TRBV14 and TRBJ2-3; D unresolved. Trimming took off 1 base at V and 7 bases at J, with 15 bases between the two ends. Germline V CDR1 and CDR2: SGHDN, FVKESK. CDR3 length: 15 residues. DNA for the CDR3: TGTGCCAGCAGCCAAGGTTCAACACCGGCCTATACGCAGTATTTT. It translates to CASSQGSTPAYTQYF.

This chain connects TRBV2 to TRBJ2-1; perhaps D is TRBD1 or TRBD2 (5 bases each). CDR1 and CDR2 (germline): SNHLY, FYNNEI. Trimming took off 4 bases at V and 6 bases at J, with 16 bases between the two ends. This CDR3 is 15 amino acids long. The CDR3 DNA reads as TGTGCCAGCAGTGTCACTACGGGAAGGGGCAATGAGCAGTTCTTC. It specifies CASSVTTGRGNEQFF.

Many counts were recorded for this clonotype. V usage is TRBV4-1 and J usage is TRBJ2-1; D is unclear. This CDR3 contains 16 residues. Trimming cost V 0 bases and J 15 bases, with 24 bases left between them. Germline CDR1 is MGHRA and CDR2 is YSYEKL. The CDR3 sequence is CASSQDGTGPTRRRFF. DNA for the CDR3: TGCGCCAGCAGCCAAGATGGCACCGGACCCACCCGGCGCAGGTTCTTC.

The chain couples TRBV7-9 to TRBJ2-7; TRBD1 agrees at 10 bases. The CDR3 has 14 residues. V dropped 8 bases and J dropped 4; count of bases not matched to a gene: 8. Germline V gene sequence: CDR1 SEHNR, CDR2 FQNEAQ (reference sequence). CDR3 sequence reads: CASLRGDRGYEQYF. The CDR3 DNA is TGTGCCAGCCTCCGTGGGGACAGGGGTTACGAGCAGTACTTC. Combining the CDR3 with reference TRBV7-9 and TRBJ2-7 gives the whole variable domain DTGVSQNPRHKITKRGQNVTFRCDPISEHNRLYWYRQTLGQGPEFLTYFQNEAQLEKSRLLSDRFSAERPKGSFSTLEIQRTEQGDSAMYLCASLRGDRGYEQYFGPGTRLTVT.

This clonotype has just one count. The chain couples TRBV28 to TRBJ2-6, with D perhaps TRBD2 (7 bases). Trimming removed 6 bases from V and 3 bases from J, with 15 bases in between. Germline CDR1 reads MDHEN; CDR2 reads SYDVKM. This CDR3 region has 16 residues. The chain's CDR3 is CASSLRGGSGANVLTF. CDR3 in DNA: TGTGCCAGCAGCCTAAGGGGGGGGAGTGGGGCCAACGTCCTGACTTTC. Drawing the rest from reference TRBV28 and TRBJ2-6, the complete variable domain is DVKVTQSSRYLVKRTGEKVFLECVQDMDHENMFWYRQDPGLGLRLIYFSYDVKMKEKGDIPEGYSVSREKKERFSLILESASTNQTSMYLCASSLRGGSGANVLTFGAGSRLTVL.

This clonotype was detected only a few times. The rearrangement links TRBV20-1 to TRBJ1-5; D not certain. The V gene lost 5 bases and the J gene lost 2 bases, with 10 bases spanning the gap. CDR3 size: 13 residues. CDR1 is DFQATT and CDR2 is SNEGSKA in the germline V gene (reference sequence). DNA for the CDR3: TGCAGTGCTGGGTTGGGAGGCAATCAGCCCCAGCATTTT. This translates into CSAGLGGNQPQHF.

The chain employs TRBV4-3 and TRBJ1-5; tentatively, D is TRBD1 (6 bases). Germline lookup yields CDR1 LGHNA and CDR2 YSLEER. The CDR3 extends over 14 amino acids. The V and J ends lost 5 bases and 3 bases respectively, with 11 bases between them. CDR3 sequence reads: CASSGGLNNQPQHF. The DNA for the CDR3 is TGCGCCAGCAGCGGGGGCCTTAACAATCAGCCCCAGCATTTT.

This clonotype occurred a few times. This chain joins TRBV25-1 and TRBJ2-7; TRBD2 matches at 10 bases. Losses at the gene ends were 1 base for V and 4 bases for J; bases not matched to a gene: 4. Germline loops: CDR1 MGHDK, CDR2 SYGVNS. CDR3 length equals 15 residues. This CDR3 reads CASSESSGRAYEQYF. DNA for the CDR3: TGTGCCAGCAGTGAATCCAGCGGGAGGGCGTACGAGCAGTACTTC.

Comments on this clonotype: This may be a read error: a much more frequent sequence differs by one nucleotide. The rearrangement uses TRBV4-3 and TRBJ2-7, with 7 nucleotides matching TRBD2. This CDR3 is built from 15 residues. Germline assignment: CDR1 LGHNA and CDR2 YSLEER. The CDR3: CASSPVGGSRYEQDF. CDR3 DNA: TGCGCCAGCAGCCCGGTCGGCGGGAGTAGGTACGAGCAGGACTTC.

CDR3 region: CSAFVDQETQYF. The CDR3 DNA is TGCAGTGCTTTCGTGGATCAAGAGACCCAGTACTTC. The genes are TRBV20-1 and TRBJ2-5; D is undetermined. This CDR3 is built from 12 residues. V was trimmed by 5 bases and J by 2 bases, leaving 9 bases between them. In germline, CDR1 is DFQATT, CDR2 SNEGSKA (reference sequence).

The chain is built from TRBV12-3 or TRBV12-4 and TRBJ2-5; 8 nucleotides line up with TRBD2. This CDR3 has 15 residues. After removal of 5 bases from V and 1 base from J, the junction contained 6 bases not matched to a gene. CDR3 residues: CASSRILAVQETQYF. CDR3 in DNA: TGTGCCAGCAGTCGAATACTAGCGGTCCAAGAGACCCAGTACTTC.

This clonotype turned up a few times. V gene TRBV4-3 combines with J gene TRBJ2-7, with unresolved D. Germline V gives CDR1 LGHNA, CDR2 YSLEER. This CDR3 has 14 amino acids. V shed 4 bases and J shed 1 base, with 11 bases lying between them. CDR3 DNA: TGCGCCAGCAGCCGCACATACGGGTCCTACGAGCAGTACTTC. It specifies CASSRTYGSYEQYF.

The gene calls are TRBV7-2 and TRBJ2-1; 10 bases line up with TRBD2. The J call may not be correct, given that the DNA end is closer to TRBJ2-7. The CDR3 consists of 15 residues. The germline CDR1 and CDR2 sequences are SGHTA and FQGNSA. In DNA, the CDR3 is TGTGCCAGCAGCCTGAGCGGGGGGGCTGTGAATGAGCAGTACTTC. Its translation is CASSLSGGAVNEQYF.